What follows are 29 T cell receptor beta chains derived from one specimen sequenced in a study of blood T cell repertoires in COVID-19. The table came from immunoSEQ multiplex PCR; TCRdb's copy has only in-frame clones and leaves some out. The repertoire holds 250,000 to 300,000 clones, with approximately 91% as singletons. The specimen sequenced was PBMCs or T cells enriched from blood (not recorded which). The receptors were gathered from a woman aged 35 to 49 with acute COVID-19.

The V call is TRBV5-6, the J call TRBJ2-7; TRBD2 is a possible D gene (6 bases). The germline V gene has CDR1 SGHDT and CDR2 YYEEEE. Trimming left V 4 bases short and J 2 bases short, with 16 bases between. There are 15 residues in the CDR3. DNA for the CDR3: TGTGCCAGCAGCACCCTTGGGGACTCCCCCTACGAGCAGTACTTC. Its protein product is CASSTLGDSPYEQYF.

The chain recombines TRBV7-9 with TRBJ2-5; possible D gene TRBD1, 5 bases. CDR1 is SEHNR and CDR2 is FQNEAQ in the germline V gene (reference sequence). The CDR3 length is 14 residues. The germline V and J ends were trimmed by 5 bases and 5 bases, with 15 bases remaining between them. CDR3 sequence reads: CASSLAAGRETQYF. In DNA, the CDR3 is TGTGCCAGCAGCCTCGCGGCAGGGCGGGAGACCCAGTACTTC. Filled out from reference TRBV7-9 and TRBJ2-5, the complete variable domain reads DTGVSQNPRHKITKRGQNVTFRCDPISEHNRLYWYRQTLGQGPEFLTYFQNEAQLEKSRLLSDRFSAERPKGSFSTLEIQRTEQGDSAMYLCASSLAAGRETQYFGPGTRLLVL.

This clone was seen once. Other DNA sequences of this sample code for an identical CDR3. The chain is built from TRBV6-5 and TRBJ1-2; 11 nucleotides line up with TRBD1. The CDR3 extends over 14 amino acids. Germline CDR1 and CDR2: MNHEY and SVGAGI. J lost 8 bases, V lost 2 bases, and 4 bases had no gene match. The CDR3 DNA follows: TGTGCCAGCAGTTACACAGGACAGGGGGCAGGCTACACCTTC. This encodes CASSYTGQGAGYTF.

This clone appeared once. This sequence joins TRBV29-1 and TRBJ2-7, with D possibly matching TRBD2 (6 bases). Trimming took 5 bases from V and 2 from J, leaving 13 bases between them. The CDR3 covers 13 residues. CDR1 SQVTM and CDR2 ANQGSEA come from the germline V gene. The CDR3 DNA reads TGCAGCGTTTCGGGGCGCGGGGCCTACGAGCAGTACTTC. Protein sequence: CSVSGRGAYEQYF.

The chain carries TRBV7-3 and TRBJ2-5, with D perhaps TRBD2 (5 bases). Trimming removed 5 bases at V and 4 bases at J, with 14 bases between. Germline V gene lookup returns CDR1 SGHTA and CDR2 FQGTGA. This CDR3 has 14 amino acids. The CDR3 loop reads CASSQNSGPETQYF. In DNA, the CDR3 is TGTGCCAGCAGCCAGAACAGCGGACCAGAGACCCAGTACTTC. The variable domain in full, with the rest retrieved from reference TRBV7-3 and TRBJ2-5, is GAGVSQTPSNKVTEKGKYVELRCDPISGHTALYWYRQSLGQGPEFLIYFQGTGAADDSGLPNDRFFAVRPEGSVSTLKIQRTERGDSAVYLCASSQNSGPETQYFGPGTRLLVL.

V usage is TRBV6-2 or TRBV6-3 and J usage is TRBJ2-7; 7 bases line up with TRBD2. Germline V gene sequence: CDR1 MNHEY, CDR2 SVGEGT. The CDR3 is 14 amino acids. V shed 0 bases and J 3 bases; nucleotides not matched to a gene: 2. The CDR3 nucleotides read TGTGCCAGCAGTTACTCGGGCGGGAGCTACGAGCAGTACTTC. It translates to CASSYSGGSYEQYF.

This chain joins TRBV2 and TRBJ2-2; the D gene is possibly TRBD1 (6 bases). There are 16 residues in the CDR3. Trimming pared 8 bases from V and 0 bases from J, leaving 16 bases between. Germline V gives CDR1 SNHLY, CDR2 FYNNEI. CDR3 loop: CASAAWGTTNTGELFF. CDR3 sequence (DNA): TGTGCCAGCGCGGCCTGGGGGACAACGAACACCGGGGAGCTGTTTTTT.

This chain links TRBV2 with TRBJ2-2, with D possibly being TRBD2 (5 bases). Deletions cut 7 bases from V and 8 bases from J, with 8 bases between. The CDR3 totals 11 residues. The germline gives CDR1 SNHLY, CDR2 FYNNEI. The CDR3 nucleotides read TGTGCCAGCACTGGCGGGGGGGAGCTGTTTTTT. Amino acids: CASTGGGELFF.

V and J are TRBV5-1 and TRBJ2-3; 8 nucleotides align to TRBD2. CDR3 size: 15 residues. The V gene end was trimmed by 5 bases and the J gene end by 3 bases; junction bases not matched to a gene: 8. The germline gives CDR1 SGHRS, CDR2 YFSETQ. CDR3 residues: CASRVYGGETDTQYF. CDR3 DNA: TGCGCCAGCAGGGTATACGGGGGGGAAACAGATACGCAGTATTTT.

The rearrangement links TRBV24-1 to TRBJ2-2; perhaps TRBD2 as D (5 bases). V was shortened by 6 bases and J by 0 bases, with 10 bases between the two germline ends. The CDR3 sequence is 15 residues long. Germline assignment: CDR1 KGHDR and CDR2 SFDVKD. The CDR3 DNA follows: TGTGCCACCAGTAGGCGGGCTCCGAACACCGGGGAGCTGTTTTTT. Protein product: CATSRRAPNTGELFF.

The V call is TRBV7-2, the J call TRBJ2-3, with 7 bases identical to TRBD2. Germline V gene lookup returns CDR1 SGHTA and CDR2 FQGNSA. V lost 1 base to trimming and J lost 0 bases; unmatched junction nucleotides: 13. This CDR3 spans 19 amino acids. The CDR3 coding sequence is TGTGCCAGCAGCTTAGGCTGGCTAGCGGCCCCTGCTAGCACAGATACGCAGTATTTT. Its protein product is CASSLGWLAAPASTDTQYF.

J is TRBJ1-4 and V is TRBV30; 8 bases match TRBD1. CDR1 GTSNPN and CDR2 SVGIG come from the germline V gene (reference sequence). Trimming took 0 bases from V and 7 from J; bases not matched to a gene: 19. CDR3 length equals 19 residues. The CDR3 sequence is CAWSVGVTGAKVGGEKLFF. The CDR3 DNA reads TGTGCCTGGAGTGTGGGGGTGACAGGGGCTAAGGTTGGAGGTGAAAAACTGTTTTTT.

V gene TRBV12-5 combines with J gene TRBJ1-4; 9 bases match TRBD1. V gave up 4 bases and J gave up 0 bases; unmatched junction bases: 6. The CDR3 totals 17 residues. Germline loops: CDR1 LGHNT, CDR2 FRNRAP. CDR3 protein: CASGSGTGKPTNEKLFF. In DNA form, the CDR3 reads TGTGCTAGTGGTTCGGGGACAGGGAAGCCAACTAATGAAAAACTGTTTTTT.

This rearrangement joins TRBV7-9 to TRBJ2-1; tentatively, D is TRBD2 (6 bases). V lost 1 base and J lost 4, with 11 bases in between. CDR1 is SEHNR, CDR2 FQNEAQ, per germline (reference sequence). This CDR3 is 15 amino acids long. CDR3 region: CASSLDETRYNEQFF. The CDR3 DNA follows: TGTGCCAGCAGCTTAGATGAGACTAGGTACAATGAGCAGTTCTTC. Complete variable domain (other parts from reference TRBV7-9 and TRBJ2-1): DTGVSQNPRHKITKRGQNVTFRCDPISEHNRLYWYRQTLGQGPEFLTYFQNEAQLEKSRLLSDRFSAERPKGSFSTLEIQRTEQGDSAMYLCASSLDETRYNEQFFGPGTRLTVL.

The rearrangement joins TRBV5-1 to TRBJ1-2, with TRBD1 matching over 9 bases. From germline, CDR1 is SGHRS and CDR2 YFSETQ. The CDR3 has 15 residues. V shed 2 bases, J shed 7 bases, and the junction held 9 bases outside the gene matches. This CDR3 reads CASSFGQTGGVGYTF. The CDR3 DNA sequence: TGCGCCAGCAGCTTTGGCCAGACAGGGGGTGTTGGCTACACCTTC.

The rearrangement joins TRBV27 to TRBJ1-2; 10 positions match TRBD1. The J segment lost 5 bases and the V segment lost 2 bases, leaving 5 bases of the junction unmatched. The CDR3 runs 15 residues. Per germline, CDR1 MNHEY and CDR2 SMNVEV (reference sequence). For the CDR3, the DNA is TGTGCCAGCAGTTTACGGGGGACAGGGGAATATGGCTACACCTTC. Protein: CASSLRGTGEYGYTF.

The gene calls are TRBV5-1 and TRBJ2-1, with 11 nucleotides matching TRBD2. This CDR3 contains 14 residues. V was clipped by 7 bases and J by 0 bases; unmatched bases: 0. The germline V gene encodes CDR1 SGHRS and CDR2 YFSETQ. CDR3: CASGTSGSYNEQFF. For the CDR3, the DNA is TGCGCCAGCGGGACTAGCGGCTCCTACAATGAGCAGTTCTTC.

The rearrangement uses TRBV7-8 and TRBJ1-5; tentatively, D is TRBD1 (6 bases). The CDR3 extends over 15 amino acids. The germline gives CDR1 SGHVS, CDR2 FQNEAQ. Trimming removed 5 bases at V and 5 bases at J, with 16 bases between. The DNA for the CDR3 is TGTGCCAGCAGCCCCAGGGGTCGGACCGATCAGCCCCAGCATTTT. This gives the protein CASSPRGRTDQPQHF.

This clone was counted once. This chain uses TRBV10-3 with TRBJ1-1; 7 nucleotides agree with TRBD1. The CDR3 extends over 13 amino acids. Trimming removed 6 bases from V and 1 base from J; junction bases left unmatched: 2. Germline values: CDR1 ENHRY, CDR2 SYGVKD. The CDR3 bases are TGTGCCATCAGGGGGACAGAGAACACTGAAGCTTTCTTT. Its translation: CAIRGTENTEAFF.

V is TRBV25-1 and J is TRBJ2-7, with 7 bases that match TRBD2. Germline trimming cut 4 bases from V and 3 bases from J; bases unmatched to any gene: 9. The germline CDR1 and CDR2 sequences are MGHDK and SYGVNS. CDR3 length equals 15 residues. CDR3 sequence (DNA): TGTGCCAGCAGTGCTGCTGCGGGAGTGTTCTACGAGCAGTACTTC. It encodes CASSAAAGVFYEQYF.

This chain links TRBV30 with TRBJ2-1; D possibly corresponds to TRBD1 (5 bases). This CDR3 is 13 amino acids long. Germline CDR1 and CDR2: GTSNPN and SVGIG (reference sequence). Trimming removed 0 bases from V and 4 bases from J, with 7 bases in between. CDR3 in amino acids: CAWSVRQYNEQFF. DNA for the CDR3: TGTGCCTGGAGTGTACGACAGTACAATGAGCAGTTCTTC.

The CDR3, as DNA: TGTGCCAGCAGTTACGGGGAGGGCGCTGAAGCTTTCTTT. Its translation is CASSYGEGAEAFF. The chain employs TRBV6-5 and TRBJ1-1; D is unresolved. CDR3 length: 13 amino acids. Per the germline V gene, CDR1 is MNHEY and CDR2 is SVGAGI. V was cut by 2 bases and J by 6 bases, with 10 bases left in between.

In its sample, this clone was seen once. The chain couples TRBV15 to TRBJ2-2; 7 nucleotides match TRBD1. Trimming took 3 bases from V and 5 from J; bases not matched to a gene: 6. The CDR3 covers 15 residues. The germline V gene encodes CDR1 LNHNV and CDR2 YYDKDF (reference sequence). This CDR3 reads CATSRWTGPTGELFF. CDR3 in DNA: TGTGCCACCAGCAGGTGGACAGGACCGACCGGGGAGCTGTTTTTT.

DNA for the CDR3: TGTGCCAGCAGCTTGGGCCTAGCGGGACTCGGGGAGCTGTTTTTT. This gives the protein CASSLGLAGLGELFF. J is TRBJ2-2 and V is TRBV7-2; TRBD2 aligns across 9 bases. The CDR3 has 15 residues. V lost 3 bases and J lost 7; bases outside the gene matches: 6. Germline V gene data show CDR1 as SGHTA and CDR2 as FQGNSA.

The table lists this clone with a count of one. The CDR3 sequence: CASSQDLSGRAVGELFF. For the CDR3, the DNA is TGTGCCAGCAGCCAAGATCTGAGCGGGAGGGCCGTAGGGGAGCTGTTTTTT. The chain uses TRBV3-1 (or the pseudogene TRBV3-2) and TRBJ2-2; TRBD2 aligns across 10 bases. The germline V gene has CDR1 LGHDT and CDR2 YNNKEL (reference sequence). The CDR3 contains 17 residues. Germline trimming cut 0 bases from V and 8 bases from J; bases unmatched to any gene: 9.

The chain has TRBV6-5 and TRBJ1-4, with 9 nucleotides matching TRBD1. The CDR3 covers 15 residues. Germline-derived CDR1 and CDR2 are MNHEY and SVGAGI. The V and J ends lost 6 bases and 7 bases, in that order; junction bases with no gene match: 9. The CDR3 loop reads CASSHTGTGPEKLFF. CDR3 sequence (DNA): TGTGCCAGCAGCCACACCGGGACAGGGCCTGAAAAACTGTTTTTT.

The chain couples TRBV30 to TRBJ2-2; 7 nucleotides agree with TRBD2. Germline CDR1 is GTSNPN and CDR2 is SVGIG (reference sequence). With V trimmed by 5 bases and J by 0 bases, 3 bases remained unmatched. This CDR3 region has 14 residues. CDR3 loop: CAWSSGTNTGELFF. For the CDR3, the DNA is TGTGCCTGGTCTAGCGGAACGAACACCGGGGAGCTGTTTTTT.

The chain links TRBV7-6 to TRBJ2-5; 12 nucleotides match TRBD2. The CDR3 spans 16 residues. CDR1 and CDR2 from the germline V gene are SGHVS and FNYEAQ. The junction had 8 bases not matched to a gene; V was cut back by 5 bases and J by 4 bases. The CDR3 reads CASSRLAGVLGETQYF. CDR3 nucleotide sequence: TGTGCCAGCAGCCGACTAGCGGGAGTACTCGGAGAGACCCAGTACTTC.

This sequence joins TRBV5-6 and TRBJ1-2; no definite D call. The CDR3 runs 16 residues. Trimming took 4 bases from V and 4 from J, leaving 20 bases between them. Germline loops: CDR1 SGHDT, CDR2 YYEEEE. In DNA, the CDR3 is TGTGCCAGCAGCCAACGTGGTGCTAGTATCCTCTATGGCTACACCTTC. This codes for CASSQRGASILYGYTF.